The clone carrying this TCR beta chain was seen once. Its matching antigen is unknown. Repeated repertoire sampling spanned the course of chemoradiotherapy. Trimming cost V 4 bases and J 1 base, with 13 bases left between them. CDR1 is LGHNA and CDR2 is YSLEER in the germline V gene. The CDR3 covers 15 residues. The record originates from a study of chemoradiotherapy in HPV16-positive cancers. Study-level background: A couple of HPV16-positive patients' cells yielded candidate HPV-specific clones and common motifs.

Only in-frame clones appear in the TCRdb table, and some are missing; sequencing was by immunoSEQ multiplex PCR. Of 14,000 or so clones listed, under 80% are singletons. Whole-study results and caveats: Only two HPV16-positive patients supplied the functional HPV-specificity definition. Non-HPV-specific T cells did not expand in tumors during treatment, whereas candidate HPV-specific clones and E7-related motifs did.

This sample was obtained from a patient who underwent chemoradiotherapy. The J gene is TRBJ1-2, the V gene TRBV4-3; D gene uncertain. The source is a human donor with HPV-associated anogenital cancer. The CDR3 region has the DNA TGCGCCAGCAGCCCGGATCGAAGTTTTAACTATGGCTACACCTTC. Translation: CASSPDRSFNYGYTF.